This entry describes one T cell receptor beta chain. Its cognate antigen is unknown. Between the trimmed V and J ends, which lost 3 bases and 4 bases, there was a span of 2 bases. Germline V lookup: CDR1 LNHDA, CDR2 SQIVND (reference sequence). The CDR3 length is 11 residues. This entry is derived from a study of glioma-infiltrating T cells after dendritic cell vaccination. Findings of the study overall: Patients with more pretreatment TILs had longer time to progression and survival.

The primer mix had 60 V beta and 13 J beta primers. The assay was immunoSEQ multiplex PCR, and TCRdb's table has in-frame clones only and misses some. The sample gives tens of thousands of clones, 86% of which show up once; more than 15% is in the top ten. The starting material was blood, obtained before dendritic cell vaccination. This receptor was taken from a human donor with glioblastoma. The V and J genes are TRBV19 and TRBJ2-3; D not certain. The CDR3 DNA reads as TGTGCCAGTAGTATCTCAGATACGCAGTATTTT. Amino acid sequence: CASSISDTQYF.